This T cell receptor (beta chain) comes out of a study of regulatory T cells in long-lasting Graves disease. Combining iRepertoire HTBI primers with Arm-PCR of CDR3 regions, the authors built TCR beta libraries. Using its own MiXCR run on the multiplex PCR reads, TCRdb lists one record per CDR3 protein. The profile shows some 220,000 distinct CDR3 sequences, less than 20% of them singletons. Germline V gene lookup returns CDR1 MNHGY and CDR2 SVAAGI. The germline V and J ends were trimmed by 4 bases and 8 bases, with 27 bases remaining between them. The CDR3 is 18 residues long. The time point was: newly diagnosed GD, antithyroid drugs for less than 3 months. Scientists built the TCR library using RNA that was extracted from PBMCs. The same data also contributed to another study, on T cells in Graves' hyperthyroidism and ophthalmopathy. That paper states: Researchers ran a first-round RT-PCR on the TCR CDR3 using the HTBI primer set.

The sample here was peripheral blood mononuclear cells (PBMCs), taken at new diagnosis, from a patient treated with antithyroid drugs. This chain joins TRBV6-9 and TRBJ1-3, with D possibly being TRBD1 (5 bases). The receptor was derived from a woman aged 25 to 39 with Graves disease. The CDR3 loop reads CASSSPSRITPPRDTIYF. CDR3 sequence (DNA): TGTGCCAGCAGTTCCCCTTCAAGGATTACCCCCCCCAGGGACACCATATATTTT.